This T cell receptor (beta chain) was recorded in a study of shared clonotypes between healthy human individuals. With respect to this clone: The antigen remains unidentified.

The V and J ends lost 4 bases and 2 bases, in that order; junction bases with no gene match: 9. The V gene's germline CDR1 is GTSNPN and CDR2 SVGIG (reference sequence). CDR3 length: 15 amino acids. General study results and limits: Larger estimated richness was generally recorded for naive subsets relative to memory subsets. The study found lower generation probabilities in non-shared clonotypes than in those shared by all four donors. When naive CD4 clonotypes were compared across several donors, approximately 5% were shared.

Deep was the level used in running the assay. Profiled with immunoSEQ multiplex PCR; TCRdb holds only in-frame clones, not every one. Among about 510,000 clones listed, 90% to 97% were seen once. This chain connects TRBV30 to TRBJ2-7; 9 nucleotides agree with TRBD2. The sample consisted of naive CD4+ T cells sorted from blood. As for subset: CD45RA+ positively selected. The sequence derives from a woman in her twenties or thirties in good health. For the CDR3, the DNA is TGTGCCTGGACGGGATGGCGGGAGGGCCCCTACGAGCAGTACTTC. Its protein is CAWTGWREGPYEQYF.